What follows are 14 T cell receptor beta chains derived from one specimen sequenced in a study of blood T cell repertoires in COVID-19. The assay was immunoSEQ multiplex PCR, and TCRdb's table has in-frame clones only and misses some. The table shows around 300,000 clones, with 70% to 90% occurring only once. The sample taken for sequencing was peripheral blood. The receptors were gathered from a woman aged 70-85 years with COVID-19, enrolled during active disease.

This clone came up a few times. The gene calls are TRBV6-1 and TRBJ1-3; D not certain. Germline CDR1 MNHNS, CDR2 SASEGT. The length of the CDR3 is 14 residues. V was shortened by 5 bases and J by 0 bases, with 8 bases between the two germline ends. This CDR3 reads CASSPDNSGNTIYF. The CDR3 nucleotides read TGTGCCAGCAGTCCAGATAACTCTGGAAACACCATATATTTT.

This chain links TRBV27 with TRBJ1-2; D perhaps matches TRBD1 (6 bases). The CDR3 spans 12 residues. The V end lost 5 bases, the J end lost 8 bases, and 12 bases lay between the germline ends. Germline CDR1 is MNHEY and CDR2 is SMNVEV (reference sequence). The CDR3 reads CASSTVGGGYTF. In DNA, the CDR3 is TGTGCCAGCAGTACTGTAGGGGGAGGCTACACCTTC.

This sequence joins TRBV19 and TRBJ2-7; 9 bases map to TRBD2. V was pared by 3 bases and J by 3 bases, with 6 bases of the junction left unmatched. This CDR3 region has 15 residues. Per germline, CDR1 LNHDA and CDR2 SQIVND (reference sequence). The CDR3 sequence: CASSIYGGGDYEQYF. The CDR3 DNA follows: TGTGCCAGTAGTATTTACGGCGGGGGGGACTACGAGCAGTACTTC.

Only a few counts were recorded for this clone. CDR3 DNA: TGTGCCAGCAGCTCGTCCGGGCCCTCCAGGAGGGGCTACACCTTC. Its protein product is CASSSSGPSRRGYTF. The gene calls are TRBV7-9 and TRBJ1-2; no firm D call. The germline gives CDR1 SEHNR, CDR2 FQNEAQ (reference sequence). The CDR3 loop spans 15 amino acids. Between the trimmed V and J ends, which lost 4 bases and 8 bases, there was a span of 20 bases.

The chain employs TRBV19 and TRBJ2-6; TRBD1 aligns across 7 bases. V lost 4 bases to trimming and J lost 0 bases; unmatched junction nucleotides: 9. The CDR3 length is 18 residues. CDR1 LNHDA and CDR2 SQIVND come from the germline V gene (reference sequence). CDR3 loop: CASSNLDRVLSGANVLTF. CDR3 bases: TGTGCCAGTAGTAACCTCGACAGGGTCCTCTCTGGGGCCAACGTCCTGACTTTC.

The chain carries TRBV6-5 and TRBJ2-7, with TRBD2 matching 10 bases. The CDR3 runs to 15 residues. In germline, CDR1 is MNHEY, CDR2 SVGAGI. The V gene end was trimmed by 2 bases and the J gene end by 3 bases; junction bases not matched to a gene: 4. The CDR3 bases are TGTGCCAGCAGTTACGCTAGCGGGGGATACTACGAGCAGTACTTC. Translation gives CASSYASGGYYEQYF.

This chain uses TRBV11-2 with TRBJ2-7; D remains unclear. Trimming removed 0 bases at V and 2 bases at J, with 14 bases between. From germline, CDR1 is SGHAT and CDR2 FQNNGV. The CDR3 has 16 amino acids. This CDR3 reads CASSLDLVGPTYEQYF. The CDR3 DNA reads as TGTGCCAGCAGCTTAGATCTAGTGGGTCCTACCTACGAGCAGTACTTC.

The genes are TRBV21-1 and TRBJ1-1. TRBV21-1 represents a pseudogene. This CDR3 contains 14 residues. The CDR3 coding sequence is TGTGCCAGCAGCAATGGTAGGGAGGACACTGAAGCTTTCTTT. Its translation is CASSNGREDTEAFF.

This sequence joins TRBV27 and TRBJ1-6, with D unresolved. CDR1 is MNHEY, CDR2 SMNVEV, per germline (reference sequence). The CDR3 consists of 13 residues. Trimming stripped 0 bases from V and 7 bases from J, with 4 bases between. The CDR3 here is CASSLSVNSPLHF. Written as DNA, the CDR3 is TGTGCCAGCAGTTTATCCGTAAATTCACCCCTCCACTTT.

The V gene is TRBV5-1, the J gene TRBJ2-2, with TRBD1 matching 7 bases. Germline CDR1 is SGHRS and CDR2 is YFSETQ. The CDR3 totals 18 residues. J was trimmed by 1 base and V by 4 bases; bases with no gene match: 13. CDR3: CASSTKPRDSLNTGELFF. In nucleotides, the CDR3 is TGCGCCAGCAGCACAAAACCCCGGGACAGCCTGAACACCGGGGAGCTGTTTTTT.

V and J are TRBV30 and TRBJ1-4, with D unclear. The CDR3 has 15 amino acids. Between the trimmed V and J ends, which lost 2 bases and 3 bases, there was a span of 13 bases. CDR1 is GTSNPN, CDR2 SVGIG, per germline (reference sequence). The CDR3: CAWSPLTTPNEKLFF. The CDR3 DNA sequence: TGTGCCTGGAGTCCGCTCACTACTCCTAATGAAAAACTGTTTTTT.

The CDR3 DNA follows: TGTGCCAGCTTCGGGGGGCGGAGAGATACGCAGTATTTT. Encoded protein: CASFGGRRDTQYF. V usage is TRBV2 and J usage is TRBJ2-3; weak D call: TRBD2 (7 bases). This CDR3 region has 13 residues. Germline V gene data show CDR1 as SNHLY and CDR2 as FYNNEI. The germline V and J ends were trimmed by 8 bases and 5 bases, with 14 bases remaining between them. Complete variable domain (other parts from reference TRBV2 and TRBJ2-3): EPEVTQTPSHQVTQMGQEVILRCVPISNHLYFYWYRQILGQKVEFLVSFYNNEISEKSEIFDDQFSVERPDGSNFTLKIRSTKLEDSAMYFCASFGGRRDTQYFGPGTRLTVL.

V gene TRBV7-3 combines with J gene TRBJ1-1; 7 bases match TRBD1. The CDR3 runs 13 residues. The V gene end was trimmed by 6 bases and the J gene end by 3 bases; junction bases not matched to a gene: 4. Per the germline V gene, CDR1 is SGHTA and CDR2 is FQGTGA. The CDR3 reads CASRRDRDTEAFF. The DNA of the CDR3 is TGTGCCAGCAGGAGGGACAGAGACACTGAAGCTTTCTTT.

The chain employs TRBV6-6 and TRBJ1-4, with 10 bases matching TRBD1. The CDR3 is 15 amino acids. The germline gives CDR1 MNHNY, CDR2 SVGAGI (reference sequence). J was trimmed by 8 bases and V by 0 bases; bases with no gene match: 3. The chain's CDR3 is CASSYSGQGPEKLFF. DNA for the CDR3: TGTGCCAGCAGTTACTCGGGACAGGGGCCAGAAAAACTGTTTTTT.